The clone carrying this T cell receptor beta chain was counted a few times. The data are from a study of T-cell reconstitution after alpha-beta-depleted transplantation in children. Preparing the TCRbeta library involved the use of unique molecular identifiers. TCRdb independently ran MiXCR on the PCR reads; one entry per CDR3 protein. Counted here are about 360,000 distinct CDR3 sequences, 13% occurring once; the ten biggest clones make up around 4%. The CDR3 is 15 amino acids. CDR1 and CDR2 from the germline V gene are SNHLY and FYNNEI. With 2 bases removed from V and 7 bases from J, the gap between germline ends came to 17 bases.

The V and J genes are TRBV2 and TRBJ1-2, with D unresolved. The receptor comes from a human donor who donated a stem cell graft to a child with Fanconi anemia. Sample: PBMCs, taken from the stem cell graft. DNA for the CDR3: TGTGCCAGCAGTGAATGGGGATCTGGTATGAGTGGCTACACCTTC. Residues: CASSEWGSGMSGYTF.